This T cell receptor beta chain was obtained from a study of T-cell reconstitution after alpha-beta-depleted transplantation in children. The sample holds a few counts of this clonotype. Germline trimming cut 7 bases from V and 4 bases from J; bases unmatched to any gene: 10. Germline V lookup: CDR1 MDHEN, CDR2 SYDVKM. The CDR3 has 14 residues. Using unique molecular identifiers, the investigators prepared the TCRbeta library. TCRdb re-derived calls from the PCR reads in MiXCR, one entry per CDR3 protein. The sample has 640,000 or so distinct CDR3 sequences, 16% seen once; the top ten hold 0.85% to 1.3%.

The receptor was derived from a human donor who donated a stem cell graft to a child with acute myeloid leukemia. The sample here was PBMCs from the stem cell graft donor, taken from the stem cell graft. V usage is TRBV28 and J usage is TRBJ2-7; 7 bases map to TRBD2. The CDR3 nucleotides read TGTGCCAGCACCAAGGGAGGGACTCCTTACGAGCAGTACGTC. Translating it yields CASTKGGTPYEQYV.